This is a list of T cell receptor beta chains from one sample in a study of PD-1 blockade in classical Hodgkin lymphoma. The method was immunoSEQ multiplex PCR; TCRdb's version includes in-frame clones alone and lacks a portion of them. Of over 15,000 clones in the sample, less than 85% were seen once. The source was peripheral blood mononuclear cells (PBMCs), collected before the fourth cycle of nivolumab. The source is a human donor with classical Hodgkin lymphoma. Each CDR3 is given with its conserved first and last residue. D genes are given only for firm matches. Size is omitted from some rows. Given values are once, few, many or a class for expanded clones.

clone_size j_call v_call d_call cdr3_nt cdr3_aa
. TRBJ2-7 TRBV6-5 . TGTGCCAGCAGTTCGGCGCACGAGCAGTACTTC CASSSAHEQYF
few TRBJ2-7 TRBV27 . TGTGCCAGCAGTTTATCGGGGACAACCTACGAGCAGTACTTC CASSLSGTTYEQYF
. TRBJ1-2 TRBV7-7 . TGTGCCAGCAGCTTCTCGGGGTCGCATGGCTACACCTTC CASSFSGSHGYTF
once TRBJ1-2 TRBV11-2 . TGTGCCAGCAGCTTAGATATCGGGAACTATGGCTACACCTTC CASSLDIGNYGYTF
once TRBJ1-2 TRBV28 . TGTGCCAGCAGTACGGGGGGCTATGGCTACACCTTC CASSTGGYGYTF
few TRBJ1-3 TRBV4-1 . TGCGCCAGCAGCCAAGAAGGTTGGCAGGGCCTCTCTGGAAACACCATATATTTT CASSQEGWQGLSGNTIYF
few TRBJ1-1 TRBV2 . TGTGCCACCACCCCCCTCAGGGGAAAGGGCACTGAAGCTTTCTTT CATTPLRGKGTEAFF
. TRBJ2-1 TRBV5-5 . TGTGCCAGCAGCCCGACCTCCTCCTACAATGAGCAGTTCTTC CASSPTSSYNEQFF
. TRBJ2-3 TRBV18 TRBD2 TGTGCCAGCTCACCTTTAGCGGGGGCCCTCACAGATACGCAGTATTTT CASSPLAGALTDTQYF
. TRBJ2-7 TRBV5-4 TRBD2 TGTGCCAGCAGCGAGGGACTAGCGGGGGACGTCTACGAGCAGTACTTC CASSEGLAGDVYEQYF
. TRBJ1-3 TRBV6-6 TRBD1 TGTGCCAGCAGTCACAGGGGTCCTGGAAACACCATATATTTT CASSHRGPGNTIYF
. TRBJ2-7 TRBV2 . TGTGCCAGCAGCCACCCCCTATCTAACAGGCGAGATCGATACGAGCAGTACTTC CASSHPLSNRRDRYEQYF
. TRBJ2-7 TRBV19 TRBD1 TGTGCCAGTAAACCAGGACAGGGCTACGAGCAGTACTTC CASKPGQGYEQYF
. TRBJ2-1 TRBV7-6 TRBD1 TGTGCCAGCAGCCAGGGGGTTTACAATGAGCAGTTCTTC CASSQGVYNEQFF
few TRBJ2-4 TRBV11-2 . TGTGCCAGCAGCCAGAACCGATGGGGAGACATTCAGTACTTC CASSQNRWGDIQYF
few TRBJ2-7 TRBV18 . TGTGCCAGCTCACCCGGACACTACGAGCAGTACTTC CASSPGHYEQYF
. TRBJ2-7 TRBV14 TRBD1 TGTGCCAGCAGCCGAAGCCCGGGACAGACCTACGAGCAGTACTTC CASSRSPGQTYEQYF
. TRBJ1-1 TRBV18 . TGTGCCAGCTCACCTCCAATAGGGGGGACTGAAGCTTTCTTT CASSPPIGGTEAFF
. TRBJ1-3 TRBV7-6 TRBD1 TGTGCCAGCAGCTTAGCGGGACAGCGAAACACCATATATTTT CASSLAGQRNTIYF
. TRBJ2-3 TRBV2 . TGTGCCAGCGGAGGGCCTAGCACAGATACGCAGTATTTT CASGGPSTDTQYF
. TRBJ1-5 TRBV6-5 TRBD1 TGTGCCAGCAGTGGGACAGTTGCCCGTCAGCCCCAGCATTTT CASSGTVARQPQHF
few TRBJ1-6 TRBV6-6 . TGTGCCAGCAGTCGTTCCGATAATTCACCCCTCCACTTT CASSRSDNSPLHF
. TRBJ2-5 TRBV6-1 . TGTGCCAGCAGTGAATATCAGACCCAGTACTTC CASSEYQTQYF
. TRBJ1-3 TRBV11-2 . TGTGCCAGCAGCTTATCACAAGGAAACACCATATATTTT CASSLSQGNTIYF